A selection of T cell receptor beta chains follows, all from one sample in a study of blood T cell repertoires in COVID-19. Data came from immunoSEQ multiplex PCR; TCRdb stores just in-frame clones and leaves some out. This table holds fewer than 75,000 clones, more than 70% found once. Sequencing input: peripheral blood. These receptors were taken from a woman in her sixties or seventies with acute or convalescent COVID-19. CDR3s include the opening cysteine and the closing phenylalanine or tryptophan. D genes are given only for firm matches. Size tells how often a clone was seen (once, few, many) or the class of an expanded clone, and some rows leave it out.

v_gene	j_gene	d_gene	abundance	CDR3aa	CDR3nt
TRBV2	TRBJ1-2	.	.	CASSAREQGYTF	TGTGCCAGCAGTGCACGGGAGCAGGGCTACACCTTC
TRBV10-2	TRBJ1-1	.	.	CASSDPGDTEAFF	TGCGCCAGCAGTGACCCAGGGGACACTGAAGCTTTCTTT
TRBV11-3	TRBJ2-2	TRBD2	.	CASSGGLAGPSGELFF	TGTGCCAGCTCCGGGGGGTTAGCGGGGCCGTCCGGGGAGCTGTTTTTT
TRBV14	TRBJ2-1	.	.	CASSQMSGFNEQFF	TGTGCCAGCAGCCAGATGTCAGGGTTTAATGAGCAGTTCTTC
TRBV12-3/TRBV12-4	TRBJ2-7	.	.	CASSGAVSYEQYF	TGTGCCAGCAGTGGCGCGGTTTCCTACGAGCAGTACTTC
TRBV11-2	TRBJ1-5	.	once	CASSSTGANQPQHF	TGTGCCAGCAGCTCGACAGGCGCCAATCAGCCCCAGCATTTT
TRBV5-1	TRBJ1-4	.	.	CASSLVGGNEKLFF	TGCGCCAGCAGCTTGGTCGGGGGGAATGAAAAACTGTTTTTT
TRBV7-8	TRBJ1-1	.	.	CASTTVGVNTEAFF	TGTGCCAGCACCACTGTCGGGGTGAACACTGAAGCTTTCTTT
TRBV7-2	TRBJ2-1	TRBD1	once	CASSRDSSSYNEQFF	TGTGCCAGCAGCAGGGACAGTTCCTCCTACAATGAGCAGTTCTTC
TRBV12-3/TRBV12-4	TRBJ1-2	.	.	CASSPRQNYGYTF	TGTGCCAGCAGTCCCCGACAGAACTATGGCTACACCTTC
TRBV27	TRBJ2-1	TRBD2	.	CASSLGLAGEGEQFF	TGTGCCAGCAGTTTAGGACTAGCGGGGGAGGGGGAGCAGTTCTTC
TRBV19	TRBJ2-1	.	.	CASRIGQYNEQFF	TGTGCCAGTAGAATTGGGCAATACAATGAGCAGTTCTTC
TRBV21-1	TRBJ2-5	.	.	CASSNSWGRGQETQYF	TGTGCCAGCAGCAATTCGTGGGGTAGGGGCCAAGAGACCCAGTACTTC
TRBV6-5	TRBJ1-3	.	.	CASRLTRLTTTIYF	TGTGCCAGCAGATTGACACGGTTGACAACCACCATATATTTT
TRBV7-9	TRBJ2-5	.	.	CASRITGNQETQYF	TGTGCCAGCAGAATCACCGGGAACCAAGAGACCCAGTACTTC
TRBV15	TRBJ1-3	.	once	CATSRDKGSGSGNTIYF	TGTGCCACCAGCAGAGATAAGGGCAGCGGCTCTGGAAACACCATATATTTT
TRBV9	TRBJ2-2	TRBD2	.	CASSGTSGGASTGELFF	TGTGCCAGCAGCGGGACTAGCGGGGGGGCCTCCACCGGGGAGCTGTTTTTT
TRBV6-2/TRBV6-3	TRBJ2-1	TRBD1	few	CASSLAGQVELNEQFF	TGTGCCAGCAGTCTCGCGGGACAGGTTGAACTCAATGAGCAGTTCTTC
TRBV7-8	TRBJ2-1	.	.	CASSLQARTELFF	TGTGCCAGCAGCTTACAAGCCCGGACAGAGCTGTTCTTC
TRBV3-1/TRBV3-2	TRBJ1-2	.	.	CASSPPGAAGGYTF	TGTGCCAGCAGCCCCCCAGGGGCCGCTGGTGGCTACACCTTC
TRBV4-2	TRBJ2-7	TRBD1	.	CASSSSYRGDEQYF	TGTGCCAGCAGCTCGTCCTACAGGGGGGACGAGCAGTACTTC
TRBV5-1	TRBJ1-4	.	.	CASSPRSSGQEKLFF	TGCGCCAGCAGCCCGCGGTCGTCAGGACAAGAAAAACTGTTTTTT
TRBV11-2	TRBJ1-4	.	.	CASSFSGGTNEKLFF	TGTGCCAGCAGCTTCTCGGGAGGAACTAATGAAAAACTGTTTTTT